This T cell receptor beta chain originates from a study of OX40 agonist ivuxolimab in advanced cancers. Study results and limitations: Fewer expanded clones were found on average in CD4+ than in CD8+ T cells.

The CDR3 is made up of 14 amino acids. Deletions cut 0 bases from V and 5 bases from J, with 11 bases between. CDR1 and CDR2 (germline): LNHNV, YYDKDF (reference sequence). Profiling relied on immunoSEQ multiplex PCR, and the TCRdb table lists in-frame clones only, not all of them. The sample lists over 20,000 clones; 75% to 80% were seen once. In the case of this clone: Its antigen is currently unknown.

Sequenced here: CD4+ or CD8+ T cells sorted from blood, sampled in a trial of the OX40 agonist ivuxolimab. This chain uses TRBV15 with TRBJ2-7, with a weak D call TRBD1 (5 bases). The receptor's source is an adult with an advanced solid tumor such as melanoma, head and neck, liver or kidney cancer. CDR3 DNA: TGTGCCACCAGCAGAGATGTAGGGGTTCACGAGCAGTACTTC. Translation gives CATSRDVGVHEQYF.